The 14 T cell receptor beta chains below come from one sample, sequenced in a study of PD-L1 blockade in urothelial cancer. Clones were read by immunoSEQ multiplex PCR, and TCRdb kept only the in-frame ones, dropping some. The table shows roughly 130,000 clones, with less than 85% occurring only once. Noted time point: pretreatment peripheral blood. The starting material was PBMCs, obtained around atezolizumab (anti-PD-L1) treatment. These receptors all stem from a man aged 50 or older with urothelial cancer.

The V gene is TRBV30, the J gene TRBJ2-7, with 7 bases identical to TRBD1. The J segment lost 4 bases and the V segment lost 0 bases, leaving 3 bases of the junction unmatched. Germline assignment: CDR1 GTSNPN and CDR2 SVGIG (reference sequence). CDR3 length: 13 amino acids. The CDR3 loop reads CAWSVYRGYEQYF. The CDR3 region has the DNA TGTGCCTGGAGTGTCTACAGGGGTTACGAGCAGTACTTC.

The genes are TRBV7-2 and TRBJ2-7, with 10 bases identical to TRBD1. The CDR3 is 16 residues long. Germline CDR1 reads SGHTA; CDR2 reads FQGNSA. The trim removed 5 bases at V and 4 bases at J, leaving 11 bases unmatched. The CDR3 loop is CASSTNSGTGVYEQYF. The CDR3 DNA reads TGTGCCAGCAGCACGAACTCCGGGACAGGGGTATACGAGCAGTACTTC. Combining the CDR3 with reference TRBV7-2 and TRBJ2-7 gives the whole variable domain GAGVSQSPSNKVTEKGKDVELRCDPISGHTALYWYRQSLGQGLEFLIYFQGNSAPDKSGLPSDRFSAERTGGSVSTLTIQRTQQEDSAVYLCASSTNSGTGVYEQYFGPGTRLTVT.

This clone has just one count. The rearrangement uses TRBV27 and TRBJ1-4; D gene uncertain. Looked up from germline, CDR1 is MNHEY and CDR2 is SMNVEV (reference sequence). V lost 8 bases, J lost 8 bases, and 15 bases lay in between. The CDR3 totals 13 residues. The CDR3 sequence is CASRFESTEKLFF. The CDR3 DNA reads TGTGCCAGCCGCTTTGAGAGTACCGAAAAACTGTTTTTT.

The chain recombines TRBV14 with TRBJ1-1, with D uncertain. Looked up from germline, CDR1 is SGHDN and CDR2 is FVKESK. This CDR3 contains 11 residues. The V end was cut by 1 base, the J end by 9 bases, with 6 bases between. The CDR3 DNA reads as TGTGCCAGCAGCCAAGCCGGGAAAGCTTTCTTT. It encodes CASSQAGKAFF.

The chain recombines TRBV5-5 with TRBJ2-1; TRBD1 might be the D (7 bases). The CDR3 runs 15 residues. The V and J ends lost 6 bases and 1 base respectively, with 14 bases between them. Germline CDR1 and CDR2: SGHKS and YYEKEE (reference sequence). In nucleotides, the CDR3 is TGTGCCAGCACCAGGGGGGCACCATCCTACAATGAGCAGTTCTTC. Translating it yields CASTRGAPSYNEQFF.

V and J are TRBV10-3 and TRBJ1-1, with 7 bases fitting TRBD1. The CDR3 has 18 amino acids. The germline V gene has CDR1 ENHRY and CDR2 SYGVKD. V shed 0 bases, J shed 5 bases, and the junction held 15 bases outside the gene matches. CDR3 residues: CAISESPGTQGGGTEAFF. The CDR3 coding sequence is TGTGCCATCAGTGAGTCCCCAGGGACCCAGGGGGGAGGAACTGAAGCTTTCTTT.

This chain connects TRBV6-1 to TRBJ1-3; 8 bases line up with TRBD1. Germline V gene data show CDR1 as MNHNS and CDR2 as SASEGT. The CDR3 runs 15 residues. The V segment lost 4 bases and the J segment 2 bases; nucleotides outside the gene matches: 4. CDR3 protein: CASSGQGFAGNTIYF. The CDR3 coding sequence is TGTGCCAGCAGTGGACAGGGGTTCGCTGGAAACACCATATATTTT.

The chain is built from TRBV19 and TRBJ2-7, with TRBD2 as a possible D gene (5 bases). V dropped 4 bases and J dropped 2 bases, with 15 bases sitting between them. Germline assignment: CDR1 LNHDA and CDR2 SQIVND (reference sequence). This CDR3 contains 15 residues. CDR3 sequence reads: CASSTGRTATYEQYF. CDR3 sequence (DNA): TGTGCCAGTAGTACGGGCCGGACTGCAACCTACGAGCAGTACTTC.

This chain joins TRBV15 and TRBJ1-5; the D gene is possibly TRBD1 (5 bases). This CDR3 comprises 14 residues. The V end lost 7 bases, the J end lost 0 bases, and 10 bases lay between the germline ends. Germline V gives CDR1 LNHNV, CDR2 YYDKDF (reference sequence). The chain's CDR3 is CATTPDSSNQPQHF. CDR3 in DNA: TGTGCCACCACCCCTGACAGTAGCAATCAGCCCCAGCATTTT.

This clone occurred once. The chain is built from TRBV4-1 and TRBJ1-5; D gene unclear. Germline CDR1 MGHRA, CDR2 YSYEKL. Between the trimmed V and J ends, which lost 0 bases and 4 bases, there was a span of 13 bases. This CDR3 region has 16 residues. CDR3 in DNA: TGCGCCAGCAGCCAAGATGCCGGCGGCGGGAATCAGCCCCAGCATTTT. Its translation is CASSQDAGGGNQPQHF.

This rearrangement joins TRBV5-1 to TRBJ2-6; TRBD2 might be the D (5 bases). This CDR3 spans 16 amino acids. Germline-derived CDR1 and CDR2 are SGHRS and YFSETQ. V was clipped by 0 bases and J by 0 bases, with 7 bases between them. CDR3 DNA sequence: TGCGCCAGCAGCTTGGACGGGATCTCTGGGGCCAACGTCCTGACTTTC. Its translation: CASSLDGISGANVLTF.

The CDR3: CASSYRSGGEGYTF. The DNA of the CDR3 is TGTGCCAGCAGCTACAGATCAGGGGGCGAAGGCTACACCTTC. The chain carries TRBV5-6 and TRBJ1-2, with 8 bases fitting TRBD1. J was trimmed by 8 bases and V by 3 bases; bases with no gene match: 9. Germline assignment: CDR1 SGHDT and CDR2 YYEEEE. The CDR3 sequence is 14 residues long.

This clone occurred once. The rearrangement joins TRBV27 to TRBJ2-3, with a possible D match to TRBD1 (5 bases). The CDR3 covers 15 residues. The V end was cut by 0 bases, the J end by 2 bases, with 9 bases between. Germline V CDR1 and CDR2: MNHEY, SMNVEV (reference sequence). The CDR3 DNA is TGTGCCAGCAGTTTATCGGCAGGGCTCACAGATACGCAGTATTTT. It specifies CASSLSAGLTDTQYF.

The sample holds a few counts of this clone. The chain carries TRBV19 and TRBJ1-2; TRBD1 matches 7 bases. Per germline, CDR1 LNHDA and CDR2 SQIVND (reference sequence). The J segment lost 11 bases and the V segment lost 3 bases, leaving 3 bases of the junction unmatched. The CDR3 is 11 amino acids. In nucleotides, the CDR3 is TGTGCCAGTAGTATTGGGACAGCGTACACCTTC. Translating gives CASSIGTAYTF.